The present T cell receptor (beta chain) was sequenced within a study of blood T cell repertoires in COVID-19. About the study: Spain, Italy and the United States supplied samples that represented acute and convalescent COVID-19. T cells, B-cell-depleted T cells, or PBMCs provided the cDNA or gDNA that served as material.

In the authors' methods: By means of reference gene primer amplification, nucleated cell counts were estimated. Profiling relied on immunoSEQ multiplex PCR, and the TCRdb table lists in-frame clones only, not all of them. The DNA gave D and trimming, while V, J and clone size come from that table. The table includes over 100,000 clones, 70% to 80% detected once. The sample taken for sequencing was peripheral blood. The TCR comes from a man in his 60s with active or convalescent COVID-19.

The CDR3 DNA reads as TGTGCCAGCAGCTTGCCACTAGCGGGGACCTACGAGCAGTACTTC. This sequence encodes CASSLPLAGTYEQYF. The chain carries TRBV5-4 and TRBJ2-7; 10 nucleotides agree with TRBD2. The CDR3 is made up of 15 amino acids. J gave up 2 bases and V 1 base, and 3 bases lay outside the gene matches. Per the germline V gene, CDR1 is SGHNT and CDR2 is YYREEE (reference sequence). Variable domain in full (rest from reference TRBV5-4 and TRBJ2-7): ETGVTQSPTHLIKTRGQQVTLRCSSQSGHNTVSWYQQALGQGPQFIFQYYREEENGRGNFPPRFSGLQFPNYSSELNVNALELDDSALYLCASSLPLAGTYEQYFGPGTRLTVT.